This TCR beta chain comes out of a study of Ad26.COV2.S vaccination and SARS-CoV-2 variants (dated by TCRdb to about 2021). Concerning the study at large: TCRbeta repertoire sequencing served as the tool for gauging how specific and how broad the SARS-CoV-2-reactive T cell receptors were following Ad26.COV2.S vaccination. The TCR-sequenced set comprised approximately 32 samples: around 20 Ad26.COV2.S vaccine recipients, 5 placebo recipients and 8 SARS-CoV-2 convalescent individuals.

The research as a whole found: Compared with placebo recipients, Ad26.COV2.S recipients showed higher spike-specific TCR breadth (P = 0.0014). The authors noted that the TCR breadth and depth analyses may have underestimated total T cell responses. Vaccine and placebo recipients had similar non-spike TCR breadth, a finding consistent with the vaccine containing only spike. After vaccination, substantial breadth of spike-specific CD8+ and CD4+ T cell responses was reported.

Of note for this clone: Its antigen is not yet known. No base quality information exists; no much larger clone differs at one position.

CDR1 is given as ENHRY and CDR2 as SYGVKD, both from the germline V gene. Relative to germline, V is missing 9 bases and J is missing 5 bases, with 7 bases of the junction outside any gene match. From the cysteine through the phenylalanine, the CDR3 covers 13 amino acids. Of the read, only the CDR3 DNA is kept; its 39 bases are in frame from base 1. The immunoSEQ Assay was the method used to sequence TCRbeta CDR3 regions. After extraction, genomic DNA underwent amplification by bias-controlled multiplex PCR, followed by high-throughput sequencing. The authors' analysis ran thus. To quantify the absolute abundance of every unique TCRbeta CDR3 region, sequences were collapsed and filtered. T cell fraction was estimated by normalizing TCRbeta template counts to usable DNA, with usable DNA measured through amplification of reference genes found in all nucleated cells. Repertoire TCRs were annotated as SARS-CoV-2-specific by exact matching of V gene, CDR3 amino acid sequence and J gene to a known reactive TCR set. MIRA supplied the reference SARS-CoV-2 TCR set, which was filtered for enrichment in COVID-19-positive ImmuneCODE repertoires so that public or cross-reactive TCRs were removed. Drawing on the MIRA antigens, annotated TCRs were analysed further at the level of specific ORF or position within ORF. Depth was the summed frequency of annotated unique rearrangements, while breadth was defined as annotated unique rearrangements over total unique productive rearrangements. Two-sided Wilcoxon rank-sum tests were used to compare TCR breadth between groups. The source is immuneACCESS, and TCRdb retained only in-frame sequences with V and J called. Part of the clones is not carried over; for the studies checked, unresolved V genes explain less than half of this, and the remainder is unexplained. The DNA gave D and trimming, while V, J and clone size come from that table. The sample table shows approximately 340,000 clones, and 92% are seen once. Under 5% of the sample lies in the top ten.

The time point label for this specimen denotes: individuals recovered from natural SARS-CoV-2 infection. The sequence joins TRBV10-3 to TRBJ1-2, with 9 middle bases fitting TRBD1. The sample consisted of peripheral blood, taken after recovery from COVID-19. The clonotype comes from a human donor who had recovered from COVID-19. The DNA sequence is as follows: TGTGCCATTCTATCGACAGGGGGATATGGCTACACCTTC. It translates to CAILSTGGYGYTF.